This T cell receptor beta chain was sequenced for a study of T cell responses to AZD1222 COVID-19 vaccine. A note on this clone: Antigen specificity is unknown.

V shed 3 bases and J shed 5 bases, with 5 bases lying between them. The CDR3 is made up of 13 amino acids. The study, taken as a whole, reports: Spike-specific TCR breadth and depth both grew after two AZD1222 doses. Nearly half of spike-specific TCRs reportedly target unmutated variant regions. Donor demographics were predominantly white British with a female majority; clonal diversity may be underestimated.

Repertoires were generated with immunoSEQ multiplex PCR, while TCRdb's copy carries only in-frame clones and drops some. The sample yields roughly 120,000 clones, roughly 85% seen once. The chain has TRBV12-3 or TRBV12-4 and TRBJ1-6, with no clear D. This clonotype was obtained from an adult in good health. The sample consisted of peripheral blood, taken on day 0 of AZD1222 vaccination. CDR3 in amino acids: CASSLQNNSPLHF. The CDR3 DNA reads as TGTGCCAGCAGTTTGCAGAATAATTCACCCCTCCACTTT.